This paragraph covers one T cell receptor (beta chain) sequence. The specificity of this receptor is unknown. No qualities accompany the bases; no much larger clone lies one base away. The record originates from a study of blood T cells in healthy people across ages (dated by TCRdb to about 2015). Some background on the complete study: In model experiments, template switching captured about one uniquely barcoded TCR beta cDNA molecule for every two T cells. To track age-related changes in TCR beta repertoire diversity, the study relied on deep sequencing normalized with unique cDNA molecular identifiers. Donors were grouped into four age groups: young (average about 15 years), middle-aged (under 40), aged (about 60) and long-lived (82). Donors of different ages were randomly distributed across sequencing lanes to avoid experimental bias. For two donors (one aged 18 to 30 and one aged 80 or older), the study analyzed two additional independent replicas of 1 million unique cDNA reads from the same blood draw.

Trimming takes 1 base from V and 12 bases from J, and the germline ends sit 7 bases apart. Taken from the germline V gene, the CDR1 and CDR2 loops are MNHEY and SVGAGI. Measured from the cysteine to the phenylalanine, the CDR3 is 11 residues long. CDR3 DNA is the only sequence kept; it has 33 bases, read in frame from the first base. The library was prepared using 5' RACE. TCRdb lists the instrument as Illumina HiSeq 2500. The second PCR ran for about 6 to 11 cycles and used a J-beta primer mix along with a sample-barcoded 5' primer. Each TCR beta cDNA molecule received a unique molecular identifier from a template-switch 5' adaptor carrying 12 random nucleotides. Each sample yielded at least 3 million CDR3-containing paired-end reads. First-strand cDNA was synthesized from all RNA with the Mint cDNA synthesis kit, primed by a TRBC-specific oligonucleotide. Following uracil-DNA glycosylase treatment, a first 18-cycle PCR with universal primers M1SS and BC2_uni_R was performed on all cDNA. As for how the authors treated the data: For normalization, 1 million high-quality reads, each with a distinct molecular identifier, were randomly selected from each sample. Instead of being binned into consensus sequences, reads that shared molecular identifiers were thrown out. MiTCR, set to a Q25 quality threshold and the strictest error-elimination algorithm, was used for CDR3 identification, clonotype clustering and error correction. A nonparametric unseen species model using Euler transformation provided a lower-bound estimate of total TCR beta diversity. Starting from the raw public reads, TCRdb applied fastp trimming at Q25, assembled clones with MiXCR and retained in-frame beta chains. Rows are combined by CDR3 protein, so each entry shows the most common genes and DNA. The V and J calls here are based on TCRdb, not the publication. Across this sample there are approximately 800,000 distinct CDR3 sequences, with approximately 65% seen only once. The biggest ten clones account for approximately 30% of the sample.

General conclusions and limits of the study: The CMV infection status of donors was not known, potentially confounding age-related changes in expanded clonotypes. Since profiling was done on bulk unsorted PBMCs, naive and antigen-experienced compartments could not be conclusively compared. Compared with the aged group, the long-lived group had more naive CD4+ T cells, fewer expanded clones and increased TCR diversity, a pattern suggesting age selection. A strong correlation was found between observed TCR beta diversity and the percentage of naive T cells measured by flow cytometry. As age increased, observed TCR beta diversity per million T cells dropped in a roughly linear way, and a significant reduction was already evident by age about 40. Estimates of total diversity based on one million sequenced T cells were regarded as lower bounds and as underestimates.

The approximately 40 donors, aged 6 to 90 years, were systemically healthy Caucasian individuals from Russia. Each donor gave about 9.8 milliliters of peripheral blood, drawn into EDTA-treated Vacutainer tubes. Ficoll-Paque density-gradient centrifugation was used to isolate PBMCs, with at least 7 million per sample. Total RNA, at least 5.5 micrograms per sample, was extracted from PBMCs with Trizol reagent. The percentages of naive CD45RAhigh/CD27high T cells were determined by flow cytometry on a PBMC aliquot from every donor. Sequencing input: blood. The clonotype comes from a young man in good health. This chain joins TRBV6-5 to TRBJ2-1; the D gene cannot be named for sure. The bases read TGTGCCAGCAGTTACTTGCAGGCGCAGTTCTTC. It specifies CASSYLQAQFF.